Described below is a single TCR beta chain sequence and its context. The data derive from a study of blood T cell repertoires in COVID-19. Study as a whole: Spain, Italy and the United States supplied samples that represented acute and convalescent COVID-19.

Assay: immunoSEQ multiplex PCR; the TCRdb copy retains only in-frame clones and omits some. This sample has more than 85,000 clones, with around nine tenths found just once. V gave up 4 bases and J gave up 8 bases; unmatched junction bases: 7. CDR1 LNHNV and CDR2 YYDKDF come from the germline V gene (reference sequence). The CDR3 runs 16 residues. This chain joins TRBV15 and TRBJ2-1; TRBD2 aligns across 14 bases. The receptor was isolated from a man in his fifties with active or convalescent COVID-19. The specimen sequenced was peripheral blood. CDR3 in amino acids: CATSTPTSGGADEQFF. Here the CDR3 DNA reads TGTGCCACCAGCACCCCGACTAGCGGGGGGGCAGATGAGCAGTTCTTC.